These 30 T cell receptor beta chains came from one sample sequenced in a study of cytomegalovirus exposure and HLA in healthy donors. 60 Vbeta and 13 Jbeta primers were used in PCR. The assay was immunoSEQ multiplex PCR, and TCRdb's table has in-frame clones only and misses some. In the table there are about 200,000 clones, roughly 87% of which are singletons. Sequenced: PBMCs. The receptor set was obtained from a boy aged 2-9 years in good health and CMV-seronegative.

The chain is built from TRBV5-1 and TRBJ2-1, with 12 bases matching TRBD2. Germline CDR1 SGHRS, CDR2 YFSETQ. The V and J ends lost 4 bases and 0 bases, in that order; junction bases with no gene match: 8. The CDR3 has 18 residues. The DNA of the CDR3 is TGCGCCAGCAGCCAGGGGACTAGCGGGTCGTCCTCCTACAATGAGCAGTTCTTC. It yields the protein CASSQGTSGSSSYNEQFF.

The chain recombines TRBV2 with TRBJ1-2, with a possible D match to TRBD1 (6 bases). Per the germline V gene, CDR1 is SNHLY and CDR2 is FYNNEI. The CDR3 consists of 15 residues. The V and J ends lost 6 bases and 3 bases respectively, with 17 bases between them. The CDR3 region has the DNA TGTGCCAGCAGCGTCATACAGGGCAGTGACTATGGCTACACCTTC. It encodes CASSVIQGSDYGYTF.

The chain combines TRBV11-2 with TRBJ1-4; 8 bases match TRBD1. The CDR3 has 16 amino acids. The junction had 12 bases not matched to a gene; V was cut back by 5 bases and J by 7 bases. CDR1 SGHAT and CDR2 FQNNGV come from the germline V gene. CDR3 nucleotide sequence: TGTGCCAGCAGCCCCCTGGGGGCAGGGGGCCGTGAAAAACTGTTTTTT. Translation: CASSPLGAGGREKLFF.

CDR3 loop: CASSSSGGLGNQPQHF. The CDR3 region has the DNA TGTGCCAGCAGTTCTTCAGGGGGGCTCGGCAATCAGCCCCAGCATTTT. This chain links TRBV28 with TRBJ1-5; 7 bases align to TRBD1. From germline, CDR1 is MDHEN and CDR2 SYDVKM. V lost 4 bases and J lost 2; bases outside the gene matches: 8. CDR3 length equals 16 residues.

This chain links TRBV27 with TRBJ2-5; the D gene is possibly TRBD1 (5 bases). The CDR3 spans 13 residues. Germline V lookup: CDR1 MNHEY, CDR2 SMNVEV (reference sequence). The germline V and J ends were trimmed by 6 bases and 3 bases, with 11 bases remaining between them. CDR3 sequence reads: CASRSMTEETQYF. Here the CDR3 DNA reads TGTGCCAGCAGATCCATGACAGAAGAGACCCAGTACTTC.

In DNA form, the CDR3 reads TGTGCCAGCAGCTCCTCAGGACAGGGGGCCTACGAGCAGTACTTC. The encoded protein is CASSSSGQGAYEQYF. The rearrangement uses TRBV28 and TRBJ2-7; 10 nucleotides align to TRBD1. The germline gives CDR1 MDHEN, CDR2 SYDVKM. The CDR3 runs 15 residues. Trimming took 6 bases from V and 2 from J; bases not matched to a gene: 7. The full variable domain, with the rest looked up from reference TRBV28 and TRBJ2-7, is DVKVTQSSRYLVKRTGEKVFLECVQDMDHENMFWYRQDPGLGLRLIYFSYDVKMKEKGDIPEGYSVSREKKERFSLILESASTNQTSMYLCASSSSGQGAYEQYFGPGTRLTVT.

The CDR3 reads CASSVSGGAWYGYTF. DNA for the CDR3: TGTGCCAGCAGCGTATCAGGGGGCGCTTGGTATGGCTACACCTTC. This chain uses TRBV9 with TRBJ1-2, with TRBD1 matching 8 bases. The trim removed 1 base at V and 5 bases at J, leaving 7 bases unmatched. The CDR3 runs to 15 residues. In germline, CDR1 is SGDLS, CDR2 YYNGEE.

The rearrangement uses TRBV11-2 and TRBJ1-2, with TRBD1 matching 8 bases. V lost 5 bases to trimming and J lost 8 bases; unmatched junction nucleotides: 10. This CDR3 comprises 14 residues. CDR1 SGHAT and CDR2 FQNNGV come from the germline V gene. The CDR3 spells CASSGTGGLGGYTF. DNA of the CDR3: TGTGCCAGCAGCGGAACAGGGGGATTAGGGGGCTACACCTTC. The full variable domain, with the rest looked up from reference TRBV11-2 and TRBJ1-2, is EAGVAQSPRYKIIEKRQSVAFWCNPISGHATLYWYQQILGQGPKLLIQFQNNGVVDDSQLPKDRFSAERLKGVDSTLKIQPAKLEDSAVYLCASSGTGGLGGYTFGSGTRLTVV.

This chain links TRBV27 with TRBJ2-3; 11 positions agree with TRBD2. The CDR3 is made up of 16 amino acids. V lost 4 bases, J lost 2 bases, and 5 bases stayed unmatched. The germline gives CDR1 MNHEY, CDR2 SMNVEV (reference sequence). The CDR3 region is CASSWGTSGSTDTQYF. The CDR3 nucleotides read TGTGCCAGCAGTTGGGGGACTAGCGGATCCACAGATACGCAGTATTTT.

CDR3 loop: CAWRTGQGSYEQYF. CDR3 nucleotides: TGTGCCTGGAGGACGGGACAGGGAAGCTACGAGCAGTACTTC. The J gene is TRBJ2-7, the V gene TRBV30; 9 bases are a match to TRBD1. The CDR3 length is 14 residues. The V gene end was trimmed by 3 bases and the J gene end by 3 bases; junction bases not matched to a gene: 6. Germline V CDR1 and CDR2: GTSNPN, SVGIG (reference sequence).

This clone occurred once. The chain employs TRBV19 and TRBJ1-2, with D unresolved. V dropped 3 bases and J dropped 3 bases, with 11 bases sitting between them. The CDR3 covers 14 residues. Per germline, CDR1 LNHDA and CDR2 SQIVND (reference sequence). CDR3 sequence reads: CASSIPGGDYGYTF. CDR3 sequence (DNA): TGTGCCAGTAGTATCCCTGGCGGGGACTATGGCTACACCTTC.

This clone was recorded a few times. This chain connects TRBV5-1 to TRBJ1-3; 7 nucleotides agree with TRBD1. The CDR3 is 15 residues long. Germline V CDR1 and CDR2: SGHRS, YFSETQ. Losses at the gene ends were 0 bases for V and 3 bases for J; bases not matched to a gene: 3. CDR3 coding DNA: TGCGCCAGCAGCTTGGCCTGGGACAGTGGAAACACCATATATTTT. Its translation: CASSLAWDSGNTIYF.

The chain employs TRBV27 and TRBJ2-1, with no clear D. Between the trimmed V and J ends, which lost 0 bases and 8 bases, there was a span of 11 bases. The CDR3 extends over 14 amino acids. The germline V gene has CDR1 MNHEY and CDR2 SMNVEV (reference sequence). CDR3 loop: CASSLSPTSDEQFF. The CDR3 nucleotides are TGTGCCAGCAGTTTATCCCCCACGTCGGATGAGCAGTTCTTC.

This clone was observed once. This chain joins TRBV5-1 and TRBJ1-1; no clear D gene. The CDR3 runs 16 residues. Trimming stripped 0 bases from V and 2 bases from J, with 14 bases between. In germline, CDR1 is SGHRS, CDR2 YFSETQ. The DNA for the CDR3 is TGCGCCAGCAGCTTGGAATTCCGGAGAGCCAACACTGAAGCTTTCTTT. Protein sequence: CASSLEFRRANTEAFF.

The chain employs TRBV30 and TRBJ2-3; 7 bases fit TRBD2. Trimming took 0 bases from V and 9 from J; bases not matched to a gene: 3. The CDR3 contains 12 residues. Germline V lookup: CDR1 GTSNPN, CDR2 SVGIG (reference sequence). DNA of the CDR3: TGTGCCTGGAGTGTATCAGCGGGAACGCAGTATTTT. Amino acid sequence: CAWSVSAGTQYF.

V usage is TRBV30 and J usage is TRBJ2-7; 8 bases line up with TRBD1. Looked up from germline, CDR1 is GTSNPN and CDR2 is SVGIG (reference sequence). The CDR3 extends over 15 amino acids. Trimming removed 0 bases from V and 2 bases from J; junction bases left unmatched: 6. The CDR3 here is CAWSVGGTGAYEQYF. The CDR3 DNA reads TGTGCCTGGAGTGTCGGCGGGACAGGAGCCTACGAGCAGTACTTC.

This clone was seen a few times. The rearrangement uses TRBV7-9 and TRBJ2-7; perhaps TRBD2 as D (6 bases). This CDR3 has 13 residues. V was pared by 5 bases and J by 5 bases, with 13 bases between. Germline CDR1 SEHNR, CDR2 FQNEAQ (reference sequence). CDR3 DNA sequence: TGTGCCAGCAGCCCCCGGGAGATGAACGAGCAGTACTTC. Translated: CASSPREMNEQYF.

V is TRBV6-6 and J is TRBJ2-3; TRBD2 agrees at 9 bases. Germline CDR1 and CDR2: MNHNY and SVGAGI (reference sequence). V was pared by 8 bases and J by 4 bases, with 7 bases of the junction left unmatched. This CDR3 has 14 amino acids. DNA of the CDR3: TGTGCCAGCCAGTTAGCGGGAGTGCCAGATACGCAGTATTTT. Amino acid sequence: CASQLAGVPDTQYF.

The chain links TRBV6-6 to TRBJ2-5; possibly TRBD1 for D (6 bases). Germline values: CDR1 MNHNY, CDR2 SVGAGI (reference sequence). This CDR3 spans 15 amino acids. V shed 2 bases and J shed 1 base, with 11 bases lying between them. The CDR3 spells CASSYGDTIQETQYF. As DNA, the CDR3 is TGTGCCAGCAGTTACGGGGACACCATCCAAGAGACCCAGTACTTC.

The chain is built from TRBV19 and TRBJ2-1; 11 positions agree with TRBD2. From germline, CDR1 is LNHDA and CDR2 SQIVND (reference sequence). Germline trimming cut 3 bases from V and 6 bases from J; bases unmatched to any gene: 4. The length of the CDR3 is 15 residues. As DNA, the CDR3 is TGTGCCAGTAGTATTAGCGGGAGGGTTCGCAATGAGCAGTTCTTC. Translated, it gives CASSISGRVRNEQFF.

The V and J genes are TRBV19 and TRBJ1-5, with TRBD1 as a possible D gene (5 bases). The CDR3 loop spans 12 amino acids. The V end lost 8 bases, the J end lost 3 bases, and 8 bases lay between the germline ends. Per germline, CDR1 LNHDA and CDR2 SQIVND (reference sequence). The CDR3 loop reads CASGQINQPQHF. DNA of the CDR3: TGTGCCAGTGGACAAATCAATCAGCCCCAGCATTTT.

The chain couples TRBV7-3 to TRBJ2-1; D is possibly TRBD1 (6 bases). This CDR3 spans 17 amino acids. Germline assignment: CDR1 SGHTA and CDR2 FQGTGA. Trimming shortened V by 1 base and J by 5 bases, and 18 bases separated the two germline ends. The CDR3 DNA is TGTGCCAGCAGCTTAATTGGTAAGGGGTCAGGGGACAATGAGCAGTTCTTC. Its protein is CASSLIGKGSGDNEQFF.

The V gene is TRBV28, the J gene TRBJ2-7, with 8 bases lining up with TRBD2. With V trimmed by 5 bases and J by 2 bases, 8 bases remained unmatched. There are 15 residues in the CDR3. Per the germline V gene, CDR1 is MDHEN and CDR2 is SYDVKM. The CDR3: CASSPAGGDPYEQYF. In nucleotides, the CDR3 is TGTGCCAGCAGTCCGGCCGGGGGGGACCCCTACGAGCAGTACTTC.

CDR3 region: CASSSHRDRGTYEQYF. DNA of the CDR3: TGTGCCAGCAGTTCGCACCGGGACAGGGGAACCTACGAGCAGTACTTC. J is TRBJ2-5 and V is TRBV28, with 10 bases fitting TRBD1. The DNA end favors TRBJ2-7, so the J call may be wrong. Germline V CDR1 and CDR2: MDHEN, SYDVKM. This CDR3 is built from 16 residues.

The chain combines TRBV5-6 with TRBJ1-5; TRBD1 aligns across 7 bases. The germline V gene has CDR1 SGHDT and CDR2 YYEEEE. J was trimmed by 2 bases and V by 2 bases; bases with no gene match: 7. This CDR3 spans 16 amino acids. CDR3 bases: TGTGCCAGCAGCTTAGGTTTAGGGGGCGGCAATCAGCCCCAGCATTTT. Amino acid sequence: CASSLGLGGGNQPQHF.

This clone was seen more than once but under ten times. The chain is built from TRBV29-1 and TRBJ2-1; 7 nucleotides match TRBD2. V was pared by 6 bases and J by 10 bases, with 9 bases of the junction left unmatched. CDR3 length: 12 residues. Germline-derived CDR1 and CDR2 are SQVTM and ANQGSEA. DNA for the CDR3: TGCAGCGTCCGAAGCGGGGCAGCCGAGCAGTTCTTC. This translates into CSVRSGAAEQFF.

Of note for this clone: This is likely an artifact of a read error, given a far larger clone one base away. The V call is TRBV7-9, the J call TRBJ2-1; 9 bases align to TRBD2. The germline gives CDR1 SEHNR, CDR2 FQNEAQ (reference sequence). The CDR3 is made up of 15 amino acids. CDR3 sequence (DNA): TGTTCCAGCAGCTTTTCGAGTAGCGGGAGTGGTGAGCAGTTCTTC. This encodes CSSSFSSSGSGEQFF.

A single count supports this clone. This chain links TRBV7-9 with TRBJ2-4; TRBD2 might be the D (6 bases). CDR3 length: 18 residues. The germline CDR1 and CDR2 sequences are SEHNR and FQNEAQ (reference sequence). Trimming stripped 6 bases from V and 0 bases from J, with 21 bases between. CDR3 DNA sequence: TGTGCCAGCAGTCGCGGGGACGGGCTTACGGTAGCCAAAAACATTCAGTACTTC. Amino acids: CASSRGDGLTVAKNIQYF.

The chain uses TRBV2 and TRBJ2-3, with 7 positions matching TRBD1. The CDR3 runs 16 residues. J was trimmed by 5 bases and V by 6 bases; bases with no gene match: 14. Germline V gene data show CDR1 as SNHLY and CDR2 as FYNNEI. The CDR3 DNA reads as TGTGCCAGCAGGAGAGACAGGGCCCCAGGGGGAGATACGCAGTATTTT. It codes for CASRRDRAPGGDTQYF.

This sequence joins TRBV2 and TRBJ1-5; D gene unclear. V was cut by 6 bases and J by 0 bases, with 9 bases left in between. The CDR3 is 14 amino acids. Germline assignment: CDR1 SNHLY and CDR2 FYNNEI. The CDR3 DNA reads TGTGCCAGCAGAAGGGAGCATAGCAATCAGCCCCAGCATTTT. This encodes CASRREHSNQPQHF.